These 10 T cell receptor beta chains were all obtained from the same sample, sequenced in a study of cytomegalovirus exposure and HLA in healthy donors. PCR used 60 Vbeta primers and 13 Jbeta primers. Method: immunoSEQ multiplex PCR; TCRdb's copy keeps in-frame clones and lacks some. The sample's table shows under 200,000 clones. Source material: PBMCs. The source of these receptors is a man aged 25-40 years in good health and CMV-seronegative.

The chain joins TRBV7-9 to TRBJ2-5, with a weak D call TRBD2 (6 bases). The CDR3 loop spans 15 amino acids. Germline-derived CDR1 and CDR2 are SEHNR and FQNEAQ (reference sequence). Trimming removed 4 bases from V and 7 bases from J, with 19 bases in between. In nucleotides, the CDR3 is TGTGCCAGCAGCTCAGGGACTGCCAGTTCGGGGACCCAGTACTTC. Translating gives CASSSGTASSGTQYF.

The genes are TRBV29-1 and TRBJ1-1, with D maybe TRBD1 (5 bases). The CDR3 consists of 9 residues. Germline lookup yields CDR1 SQVTM and CDR2 ANQGSEA. Trimming shortened V by 7 bases and J by 11 bases, and 11 bases separated the two germline ends. Here the CDR3 DNA reads TGCAGCGGGGGGGAGGGGGCTTTCTTT. Amino acid sequence: CSGGEGAFF.

J is TRBJ1-6 and V is TRBV29-1; 9 bases are a match to TRBD1. Germline CDR1 reads SQVTM; CDR2 reads ANQGSEA. Trimming removed 7 bases from V and 6 bases from J; junction bases left unmatched: 4. The CDR3 is 13 amino acids. CDR3 nucleotide sequence: TGCAGCGCAGGGACAGGGCCTAATTCACCCCTCCACTTT. It is translated as CSAGTGPNSPLHF. Full variable domain (remainder filled in from reference TRBV29-1 and TRBJ1-6): SAVISQKPSRDICQRGTSLTIQCQVDSQVTMMFWYRQQPGQSLTLIATANQGSEATYESGFVIDKFPISRPNLTFSTLTVSNMSPEDSSIYLCSAGTGPNSPLHFGNGTRLTVT.

V is TRBV18 and J is TRBJ2-5, with D possibly matching TRBD1 (6 bases). The ends were cut back, 3 bases at V and 4 bases at J, with 12 bases in the middle. From germline, CDR1 is KGHSH and CDR2 LQKENI. This CDR3 has 14 residues. The CDR3 loop reads CASSPEQGRETQYF. CDR3 DNA sequence: TGTGCCAGCTCACCGGAACAGGGCCGAGAGACCCAGTACTTC.

The CDR3 DNA follows: TGTGCCAGCAGTCCCCTCCCCCAGGGAGGTGAAAAACTGTTTTTT. This codes for CASSPLPQGGEKLFF. V gene TRBV6-5 combines with J gene TRBJ1-4, with D possibly being TRBD1 (5 bases). The CDR3 is made up of 15 amino acids. The V and J ends lost 5 bases and 7 bases respectively, with 17 bases between them. Germline values: CDR1 MNHEY, CDR2 SVGAGI.

The gene calls are TRBV29-1 and TRBJ1-1, with 10 bases matching TRBD1. The germline gives CDR1 SQVTM, CDR2 ANQGSEA. The CDR3 covers 13 residues. V was pared by 5 bases and J by 4 bases, with 4 bases of the junction left unmatched. CDR3 nucleotide sequence: TGCAGCGTTTCGGGACAGGGGACCACTGAAGCTTTCTTT. Protein sequence: CSVSGQGTTEAFF. The variable domain in full, with the rest retrieved from reference TRBV29-1 and TRBJ1-1, is SAVISQKPSRDICQRGTSLTIQCQVDSQVTMMFWYRQQPGQSLTLIATANQGSEATYESGFVIDKFPISRPNLTFSTLTVSNMSPEDSSIYLCSVSGQGTTEAFFGQGTRLTVV.

The J gene is TRBJ2-3, the V gene TRBV29-1; D perhaps matches TRBD2 (7 bases). CDR1 is SQVTM, CDR2 ANQGSEA, per germline. The length of the CDR3 is 13 residues. V was shortened by 4 bases and J by 2 bases, with 10 bases between the two germline ends. In DNA form, the CDR3 reads TGCAGCGTTGTTGGGGGGGCCACAGATACGCAGTATTTT. Encoded protein: CSVVGGATDTQYF.

This chain joins TRBV2 and TRBJ2-3; TRBD2 aligns across 8 bases. The germline V gene has CDR1 SNHLY and CDR2 FYNNEI. This CDR3 has 14 residues. The J segment lost 2 bases and the V segment lost 6 bases, leaving 4 bases of the junction unmatched. The CDR3 DNA reads as TGTGCCAGCAGCTTAGCGGGAATCACAGATACGCAGTATTTT. Amino acids: CASSLAGITDTQYF.

J is TRBJ2-7 and V is TRBV5-1; 11 nucleotides match TRBD2. The CDR3 has 14 residues. The germline CDR1 and CDR2 sequences are SGHRS and YFSETQ. The V segment lost 4 bases and the J segment 4 bases; nucleotides outside the gene matches: 4. In DNA form, the CDR3 reads TGCGCCAGCAGCACTAGCGGGAGTAGTTACGAGCAGTACTTC. Translating gives CASSTSGSSYEQYF. Using reference TRBV5-1 and TRBJ2-7 for the parts outside the CDR3, the full variable domain is KAGVTQTPRYLIKTRGQQVTLSCSPISGHRSVSWYQQTPGQGLQFLFEYFSETQRNKGNFPGRFSGRQFSNSRSEMNVSTLELGDSALYLCASSTSGSSYEQYFGPGTRLTVT.

This chain connects TRBV19 to TRBJ2-1; possible D gene TRBD2, 6 bases. The germline V and J ends were trimmed by 3 bases and 7 bases, with 13 bases remaining between them. Looked up from germline, CDR1 is LNHDA and CDR2 is SQIVND (reference sequence). This CDR3 contains 14 residues. CDR3 in DNA: TGTGCCAGTAGTATTGGGCGGGGTGGGAATGAGCAGTTCTTC. It is translated as CASSIGRGGNEQFF.